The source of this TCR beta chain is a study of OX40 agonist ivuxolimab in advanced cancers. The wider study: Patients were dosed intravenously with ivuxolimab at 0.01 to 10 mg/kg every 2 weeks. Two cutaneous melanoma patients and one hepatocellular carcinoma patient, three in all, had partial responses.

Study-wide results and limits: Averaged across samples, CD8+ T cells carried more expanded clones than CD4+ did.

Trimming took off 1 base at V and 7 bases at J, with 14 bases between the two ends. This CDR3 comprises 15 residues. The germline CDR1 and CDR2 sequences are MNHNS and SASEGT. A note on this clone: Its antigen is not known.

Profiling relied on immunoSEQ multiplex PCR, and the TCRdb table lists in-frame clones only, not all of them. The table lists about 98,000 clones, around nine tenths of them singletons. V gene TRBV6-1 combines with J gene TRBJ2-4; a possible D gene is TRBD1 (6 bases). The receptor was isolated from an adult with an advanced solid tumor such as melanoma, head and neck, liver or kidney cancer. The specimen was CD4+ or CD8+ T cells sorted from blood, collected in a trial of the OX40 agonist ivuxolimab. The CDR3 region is CASSEGAGQGNIQYF. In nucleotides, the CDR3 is TGTGCCAGCAGTGAAGGGGCAGGGCAGGGGAACATTCAGTACTTC.